A selection of T cell receptor beta chains follows, all from one sample in a study of PD-L1 blockade in urothelial cancer. The assay was immunoSEQ multiplex PCR, and TCRdb's table has in-frame clones only and misses some. The data show 30,000 to 40,000 clones, 80% to 95% seen once. Sequences were derived from PBMCs, sampled around atezolizumab (anti-PD-L1) treatment. The receptors derive from a woman between 55 and 75 years old with urothelial cancer. The CDR3 runs from the conserved cysteine through the conserved F or W.

v_call,j_call,cdr3_aa
TRBV7-8,TRBJ2-1,CASSLVERGTNEQFF
TRBV7-3,TRBJ2-1,CASSLTTRPDNEQFF
TRBV6-1,TRBJ2-7,CASILTSYEQYF
TRBV23-1,TRBJ2-3,CASSQPTGSGLSTQYF
TRBV7-3,TRBJ2-7,CASSSGSGANEQYF
TRBV4-3,TRBJ2-1,CASSRGLAGAYNEQFF
TRBV5-1,TRBJ2-1,CASSSGGGDNEQFF
TRBV7-9,TRBJ1-2,CASSSMRTGITLGGYTF
TRBV7-9,TRBJ2-7,CASALSGGQGKGEQYF
TRBV29-1,TRBJ2-4,CSVRLAAGGAKNIQYF
TRBV28,TRBJ2-2,CASMGGQGGTGELFF
TRBV11-2,TRBJ2-7,CASSPELSGYYEQYF
TRBV28,TRBJ2-7,CASGSLAGSLHEQYF
TRBV7-9,TRBJ2-1,CASSPGLAGVDNEQFF
TRBV5-1,TRBJ2-7,CASSLPSGSSTYEQYF
TRBV13,TRBJ1-2,CASSSPRGGYTF
TRBV18,TRBJ1-3,CASSPTDRSSGNTIYF
TRBV9,TRBJ2-7,CASSVATGGPYEQYF